This T cell receptor (beta chain) stems from a study of cytomegalovirus exposure and HLA in healthy donors. CDR1 and CDR2 (germline): SGHTS, YDEGEE. The CDR3 contains 14 residues. Trimming cost V 0 bases and J 5 bases; bases outside gene matches: 4. Study-level results: The HLA-A and HLA-B alleles of most subjects were reportedly predicted accurately from TCR beta sequences. A classifier reportedly called cytomegalovirus status with high sensitivity and specificity. DRB1 showed the most TCR associations and HLA-C the fewest in a later analysis, as rates varied by HLA locus. A later analysis linked a missense DCLRE1C variant to TCR beta V- and J-gene trimming.

On this clone itself: Its antigen remains unknown. In the same sample, other DNA sequences code for this CDR3.

PCR primers comprised 60 Vbeta and 13 Jbeta primers. Generated by immunoSEQ multiplex PCR, the TCRdb table keeps only in-frame clones and is missing some. This sample's table reports more than 110,000 clones. Sequencing was done on a sample of PBMCs. V usage is TRBV5-8 and J usage is TRBJ1-1, with 7 bases matching TRBD1. This clonotype was sampled from a man aged 35-49 years in good health and CMV-seronegative. The CDR3 here is CASSLDDRDTEAFF. Written as DNA, the CDR3 is TGTGCCAGCAGCTTGGATGACAGGGATACTGAAGCTTTCTTT.